This T cell receptor beta chain is from a study of glioma-infiltrating T cells. Study outcomes and limitations: Non-neoplastic patients had below-expected tissue-blood divergence, while all gliomas exceeded expectation. Tissue and blood shared very few CDR3 sequences.

This clonotype was seen ten or more times. The antigen is undetermined. The iRepertoire nested amplicon-rescue multiplex PCR amplified TCR alpha and beta CDR3s from RNA. Tissue mRNA or PBMC total RNA, about 85-400 ng, went into one-step reverse transcription and amplification. TCRdb itself ran the multiplex PCR reads through MiXCR, one entry per CDR3 protein. The profile covers roughly 190,000 distinct CDR3 sequences, with approximately 30% appearing a single time and around 20% taken by the ten largest. Looked up from germline, CDR1 is MNHNS and CDR2 is SASEGT. This CDR3 comprises 12 residues. V was cut by 4 bases and J by 5 bases, with 8 bases left in between.

This receptor was taken from a human donor with low-grade glioma or glioblastoma, undergoing nonglioma brain surgery, or in good health (not recorded which). The chain is built from TRBV6-1 and TRBJ2-5; a weak D match, TRBD2 (5 bases). Sequenced material: glioma tissue, nonneoplastic brain tissue, or PBMCs (not recorded which). For the CDR3, the DNA is TGTGCCAGCAGTGGAGGGTCTGAGACCCAGTACTTC. Its protein is CASSGGSETQYF.